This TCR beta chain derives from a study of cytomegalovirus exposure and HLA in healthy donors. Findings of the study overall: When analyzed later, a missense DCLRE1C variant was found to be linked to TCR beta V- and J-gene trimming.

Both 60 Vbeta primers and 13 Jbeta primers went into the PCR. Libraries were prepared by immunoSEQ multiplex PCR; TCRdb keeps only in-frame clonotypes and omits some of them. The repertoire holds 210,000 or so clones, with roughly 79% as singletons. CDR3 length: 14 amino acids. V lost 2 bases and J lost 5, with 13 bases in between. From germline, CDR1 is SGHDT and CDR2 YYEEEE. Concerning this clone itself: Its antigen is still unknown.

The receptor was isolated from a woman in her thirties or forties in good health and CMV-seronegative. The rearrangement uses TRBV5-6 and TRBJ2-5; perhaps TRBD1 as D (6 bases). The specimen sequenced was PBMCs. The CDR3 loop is CASSFGTSWETQYF. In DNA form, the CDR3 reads TGTGCCAGCAGCTTCGGGACATCATGGGAGACCCAGTACTTC.